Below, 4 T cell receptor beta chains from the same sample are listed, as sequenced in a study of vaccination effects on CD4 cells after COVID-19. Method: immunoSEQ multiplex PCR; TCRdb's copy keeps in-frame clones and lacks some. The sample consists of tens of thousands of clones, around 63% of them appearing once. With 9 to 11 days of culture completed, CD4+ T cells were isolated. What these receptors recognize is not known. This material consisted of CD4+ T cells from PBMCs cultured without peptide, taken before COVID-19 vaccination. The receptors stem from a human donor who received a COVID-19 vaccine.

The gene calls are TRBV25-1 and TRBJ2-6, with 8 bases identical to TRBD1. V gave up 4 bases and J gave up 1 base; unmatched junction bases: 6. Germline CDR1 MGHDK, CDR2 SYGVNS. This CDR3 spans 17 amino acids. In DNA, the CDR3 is TGTGCCAGCAGTGCCGGCAGGGGGCTATCTGGGGCCAACGTCCTGACTTTC. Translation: CASSAGRGLSGANVLTF.

The CDR3 protein is CASSLGGQEGTEAFF. DNA of the CDR3: TGCGCCAGCAGCTTAGGGGGGCAAGAGGGGACTGAAGCTTTCTTT. This chain joins TRBV5-1 and TRBJ1-1; maybe TRBD1 (6 bases). This CDR3 is 15 amino acids long. Germline CDR1 is SGHRS and CDR2 is YFSETQ. V was cut by 2 bases and J by 5 bases, with 16 bases left in between.

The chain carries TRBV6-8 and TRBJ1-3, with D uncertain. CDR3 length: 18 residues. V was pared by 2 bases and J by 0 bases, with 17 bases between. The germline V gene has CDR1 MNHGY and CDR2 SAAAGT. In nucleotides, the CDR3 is TGTGCCAGCAGTTACGTACGGGATGCTGGCAACTCTGGAAACACCATATATTTT. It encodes CASSYVRDAGNSGNTIYF.

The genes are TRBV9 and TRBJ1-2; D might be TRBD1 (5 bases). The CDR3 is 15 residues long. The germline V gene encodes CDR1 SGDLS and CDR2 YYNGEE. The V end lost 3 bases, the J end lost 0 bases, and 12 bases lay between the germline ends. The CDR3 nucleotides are TGTGCCAGCAGCGGCGCCAGGGCAGCTAACTATGGCTACACCTTC. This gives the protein CASSGARAANYGYTF.